These 18 T cell receptor beta chains share one sample of origin, sequenced in a study of beta chain features in type 1 diabetes (dated by TCRdb to between 2018 and 2020). Libraries were constructed by the immunoSEQ multiplex PCR assay. The High Capacity cDNA Reverse Transcription Kit was used to reverse transcribe all of the isolated RNA, meaning that expressed TCRB transcripts were what got sequenced. In TCRdb, the immuneACCESS table is reduced to in-frame sequences with V and J assigned. These tables do not hold every clone; where another copy was compared, an unresolved V gene accounts for under half, and the others remain unexplained. This sample has over 700,000 clones in its table, and roughly 17% of those were observed once. About 0.02% of the sample belongs to the ten largest clones. Material for sequencing was naive CD4+ T cells from blood. What the cell subset or site label conveys for this sample: true naive CD4+ T cells. These receptors originate from a woman between 18 and 29 years old in good health.

Turning to this clone: Within the sample, other DNA sequences also encode this same CDR3. The chain carries TRBV28 and TRBJ2-3; D is perhaps TRBD1 (5 bases). The CDR3 covers 13 residues. Trimming removed 9 bases from V and 0 bases from J, with 10 bases in between. Per the germline V gene, CDR1 is MDHEN and CDR2 is SYDVKM. The CDR3 bases are TGTGCCAGTAGGGGAACTAGCACAGATACGCAGTATTTT. The encoded protein is CASRGTSTDTQYF.

This clone was seen a handful of times. This chain links TRBV28 with TRBJ2-7, with TRBD1 matching over 8 bases. Germline V lookup: CDR1 MDHEN, CDR2 SYDVKM. This CDR3 has 15 residues. Trimming at V came to 6 bases and at J to 3 bases, leaving 10 bases not matched to a gene. CDR3 DNA: TGTGCCAGCAGCATGTCCCAGGGGGCCCACTACGAGCAGTACTTC. Residues: CASSMSQGAHYEQYF. The entire variable domain, with the rest obtained from reference TRBV28 and TRBJ2-7, is as follows: DVKVTQSSRYLVKRTGEKVFLECVQDMDHENMFWYRQDPGLGLRLIYFSYDVKMKEKGDIPEGYSVSREKKERFSLILESASTNQTSMYLCASSMSQGAHYEQYFGPGTRLTVT.

The J gene is TRBJ2-7, the V gene TRBV19; a possible D gene is TRBD2 (5 bases). The V end lost 8 bases, the J end lost 4 bases, and 27 bases lay between the germline ends. The CDR3 spans 17 residues. Germline V gene data show CDR1 as LNHDA and CDR2 as SQIVND (reference sequence). The CDR3 DNA follows: TGTGCCAGTCCATTTTGTGCGGGCCATACTAGATCGTACGAGCAGTACTTC. This translates into CASPFCAGHTRSYEQYF.

The chain is built from TRBV28 and TRBJ2-2; D call uncertain. Looked up from germline, CDR1 is MDHEN and CDR2 is SYDVKM. V was clipped by 5 bases and J by 3 bases, with 13 bases between them. CDR3 length: 15 residues. This CDR3 is CASSLGFMDTGELFF. Here the CDR3 DNA reads TGTGCCAGCAGTCTTGGGTTTATGGACACCGGGGAGCTGTTTTTT. Filled out from reference TRBV28 and TRBJ2-2, the complete variable domain reads DVKVTQSSRYLVKRTGEKVFLECVQDMDHENMFWYRQDPGLGLRLIYFSYDVKMKEKGDIPEGYSVSREKKERFSLILESASTNQTSMYLCASSLGFMDTGELFFGEGSRLTVL.

The chain joins TRBV15 to TRBJ2-2, with 7 bases identical to TRBD1. This CDR3 comprises 15 residues. Germline lookup yields CDR1 LNHNV and CDR2 YYDKDF (reference sequence). J was trimmed by 6 bases and V by 1 base; bases with no gene match: 5. CDR3 nucleotide sequence: TGTGCCACCAGCAGAGTCGGGACAGTGGCCGGGGAGCTGTTTTTT. Protein: CATSRVGTVAGELFF.

This clone has a handful of counts. V and J are TRBV11-2 and TRBJ1-4; D is undetermined. Per the germline V gene, CDR1 is SGHAT and CDR2 is FQNNGV. The CDR3 loop spans 13 amino acids. Trimming took 2 bases from V and 8 from J, leaving 9 bases between them. CDR3 nucleotide sequence: TGTGCCAGCAGCTTAACAGTGCTCGAAAAACTGTTTTTT. Translating it yields CASSLTVLEKLFF. Full variable domain (rest looked up from reference TRBV11-2 and TRBJ1-4): EAGVAQSPRYKIIEKRQSVAFWCNPISGHATLYWYQQILGQGPKLLIQFQNNGVVDDSQLPKDRFSAERLKGVDSTLKIQPAKLEDSAVYLCASSLTVLEKLFFGSGTQLSVL.

The rearrangement uses TRBV28 and TRBJ1-4, with D unresolved. Deletions cut 2 bases from V and 7 bases from J, with 17 bases between. Germline CDR1 reads MDHEN; CDR2 reads SYDVKM. CDR3 size: 16 residues. CDR3 nucleotides: TGTGCCAGCAGTTTAAGGAGAGGAGGAATGAGTGAAAAACTGTTTTTT. Its protein product is CASSLRRGGMSEKLFF.

Of note for this clone: This specimen includes other DNA sequences encoding the same CDR3. The chain employs TRBV19 and TRBJ2-2; no reliable D call. V was trimmed by 3 bases and J by 2 bases, leaving 10 bases between them. The CDR3 spans 15 residues. Germline V gene lookup returns CDR1 LNHDA and CDR2 SQIVND (reference sequence). The CDR3, as DNA: TGTGCCAGTAGTATCGGGCAGCGTAACACCGGGGAGCTGTTTTTT. It codes for CASSIGQRNTGELFF.

This sequence joins TRBV5-4 and TRBJ2-5; D may be TRBD2 (5 bases). The CDR3 runs 16 residues. Germline V gene lookup returns CDR1 SGHNT and CDR2 YYREEE (reference sequence). Trimming took 0 bases from V and 5 from J, leaving 17 bases between them. CDR3 region: CASSLVPSTARETQYF. CDR3 nucleotides: TGTGCCAGCAGCTTGGTGCCTAGCACCGCGAGGGAGACCCAGTACTTC. Full variable domain (rest looked up from reference TRBV5-4 and TRBJ2-5): ETGVTQSPTHLIKTRGQQVTLRCSSQSGHNTVSWYQQALGQGPQFIFQYYREEENGRGNFPPRFSGLQFPNYSSELNVNALELDDSALYLCASSLVPSTARETQYFGPGTRLLVL.

The sample holds a few counts of this clone. J is TRBJ2-7 and V is TRBV10-3, with 14 bases fitting TRBD2. This CDR3 region has 15 residues. CDR1 is ENHRY, CDR2 SYGVKD, per germline. Germline trimming cut 6 bases from V and 3 bases from J; bases unmatched to any gene: 4. The CDR3 loop reads CAISGLAGGLYEQYF. DNA for the CDR3: TGTGCCATCAGCGGACTAGCGGGAGGTCTCTACGAGCAGTACTTC.

Turning to this clone: At the DNA level, this CDR3 is encoded by other sequences in the same sample as well. The gene calls are TRBV7-2 and TRBJ2-7, with 7 nucleotides matching TRBD2. The CDR3 has 15 amino acids. V was pared by 0 bases and J by 1 base, with 3 bases of the junction left unmatched. The germline gives CDR1 SGHTA, CDR2 FQGNSA. The CDR3 DNA sequence: TGTGCCAGCAGCTTAGCCGCGGGGGTTTCCTACGAGCAGTACTTC. Translating it yields CASSLAAGVSYEQYF.

The genes are TRBV6-5 and TRBJ2-7; 7 bases map to TRBD1. Trimming removed 6 bases from V and 3 bases from J; junction bases left unmatched: 11. The CDR3 runs to 15 residues. Germline CDR1 reads MNHEY; CDR2 reads SVGAGI. The CDR3 DNA sequence: TGTGCCAGCAGGACTACCGGGACAGTTATCTACGAGCAGTACTTC. Its protein product is CASRTTGTVIYEQYF.

V gene TRBV19 combines with J gene TRBJ2-5; unclear D gene. Trimming took off 2 bases at V and 5 bases at J, with 12 bases between the two ends. Germline CDR1 reads LNHDA; CDR2 reads SQIVND (reference sequence). The CDR3 totals 14 residues. DNA for the CDR3: TGTGCCAGTAGTATACTGGGTGCTGGGGAGACCCAGTACTTC. Translating it yields CASSILGAGETQYF. The full variable domain, its missing parts supplied by reference TRBV19 and TRBJ2-5, is DGGITQSPKYLFRKEGQNVTLSCEQNLNHDAMYWYRQDPGQGLRLIYYSQIVNDFQKGDIAEGYSVSREKKESFPLTVTSAQKNPTAFYLCASSILGAGETQYFGPGTRLLVL.

V gene TRBV7-8 combines with J gene TRBJ2-7; TRBD1 matches 8 bases. The junction had 8 bases not matched to a gene; V was cut back by 4 bases and J by 6 bases. In germline, CDR1 is SGHVS, CDR2 FQNEAQ. The CDR3 covers 14 residues. The CDR3 region is CASSYGQGSLEQYF. The CDR3 coding sequence is TGTGCCAGCAGCTATGGACAGGGATCTCTCGAGCAGTACTTC. Supplemented by reference TRBV7-8 and TRBJ2-7, the full variable domain reads GAGVSQSPRYKVAKRGQDVALRCDPISGHVSLFWYQQALGQGPEFLTYFQNEAQLDKSGLPSDRFFAERPEGSVSTLKIQRTQQEDSAVYLCASSYGQGSLEQYFGPGTRLTVT.

The chain employs TRBV19 and TRBJ1-1; D is possibly TRBD1 (5 bases). Germline CDR1 reads LNHDA; CDR2 reads SQIVND (reference sequence). CDR3 length equals 13 residues. V was cut by 5 bases and J by 5 bases, with 12 bases left in between. Written as DNA, the CDR3 is TGTGCCAGTAGTCCAGGGAGAGGTACTGAAGCTTTCTTT. Translated, it gives CASSPGRGTEAFF.

The J gene is TRBJ2-2, the V gene TRBV2; 12 nucleotides agree with TRBD1. This CDR3 is 16 amino acids long. The J segment lost 2 bases and the V segment lost 6 bases, leaving 4 bases of the junction unmatched. Germline assignment: CDR1 SNHLY and CDR2 FYNNEI. The CDR3, as DNA: TGTGCCAGCAGCCAGGGGACAGGGGGCAACACCGGGGAGCTGTTTTTT. Translated, it gives CASSQGTGGNTGELFF.

This clone came up a few times. V usage is TRBV6-6 and J usage is TRBJ2-7; tentatively, D is TRBD1 (6 bases). Germline V CDR1 and CDR2: MNHNY, SVGAGI (reference sequence). This CDR3 has 14 residues. V was shortened by 0 bases and J by 12 bases, with 18 bases between the two germline ends. In DNA, the CDR3 is TGTGCCAGCAGTTACTCGAGGATTACAGGGATGGCGTACTTC. Encoded protein: CASSYSRITGMAYF.

There are a few counts of this clone. The rearrangement joins TRBV6-1 to TRBJ2-7; D gene unclear. V was trimmed by 6 bases and J by 2 bases, leaving 5 bases between them. The CDR3 covers 11 residues. Germline CDR1 is MNHNS and CDR2 is SASEGT. CDR3 protein: CASSSTYEQYF. In DNA form, the CDR3 reads TGTGCCAGCAGCAGTACCTACGAGCAGTACTTC.